The 22 T cell receptor beta chains listed next were all sequenced from one sample in a study of T cell responses to AZD1222 COVID-19 vaccine. Clones were sequenced by immunoSEQ multiplex PCR, and TCRdb holds only the in-frame ones, with some missing. The table lists 98,000 or so clones, roughly 84% of them singletons, with roughly 3% in the top ten. The source was peripheral blood, collected on day 0 of AZD1222 vaccination. The receptors originated from an adult in good health.

The V and J genes are TRBV6-5 and TRBJ2-5; possible D gene TRBD1, 5 bases. Per germline, CDR1 MNHEY and CDR2 SVGAGI. This CDR3 region has 15 residues. Between the trimmed V and J ends, which lost 6 bases and 2 bases, there was a span of 16 bases. DNA of the CDR3: TGTGCCAGCAGCTCCGATGGGGCAGGGCAAGAGACCCAGTACTTC. This translates into CASSSDGAGQETQYF.

The V call is TRBV19, the J call TRBJ1-1, with D unclear. V gave up 3 bases and J gave up 1 base, with 12 bases separating them. This CDR3 is 15 amino acids long. Germline lookup yields CDR1 LNHDA and CDR2 SQIVND (reference sequence). The CDR3 nucleotides are TGTGCCAGTAGTATCAAGGATAGCCGGAACACTGAAGCTTTCTTT. This codes for CASSIKDSRNTEAFF.

The chain combines TRBV28 with TRBJ1-6, with 8 bases lining up with TRBD1. CDR3 length: 14 amino acids. V was pared by 6 bases and J by 3 bases, with 1 base of the junction left unmatched. Germline CDR1 reads MDHEN; CDR2 reads SYDVKM. CDR3 loop: CASRGQVYNSPLHF. The CDR3 DNA reads as TGTGCCAGCAGGGGACAGGTCTATAATTCACCCCTCCACTTT. The full variable domain, its missing parts supplied by reference TRBV28 and TRBJ1-6, is DVKVTQSSRYLVKRTGEKVFLECVQDMDHENMFWYRQDPGLGLRLIYFSYDVKMKEKGDIPEGYSVSREKKERFSLILESASTNQTSMYLCASRGQVYNSPLHFGNGTRLTVT.

This sequence joins TRBV18 and TRBJ2-7, with D tentatively TRBD2 (6 bases). The V gene lost 2 bases and the J gene lost 3 bases, with 11 bases spanning the gap. The CDR3 has 14 amino acids. The V gene's germline CDR1 is KGHSH and CDR2 LQKENI. The CDR3 region is CASSPGGSVYEQYF. The CDR3 DNA sequence: TGTGCCAGCTCACCAGGAGGGTCAGTCTACGAGCAGTACTTC.

This rearrangement joins TRBV28 to TRBJ1-5, with 7 bases matching TRBD1. CDR3 length: 16 amino acids. CDR1 is MDHEN and CDR2 is SYDVKM in the germline V gene. The trim removed 5 bases at V and 1 base at J, leaving 8 bases unmatched. In DNA, the CDR3 is TGTGCCAGCAGTGCGTCGAAACAGGGGAGCAATCAGCCCCAGCATTTT. As protein: CASSASKQGSNQPQHF.

The chain couples TRBV19 to TRBJ2-3, with 9 bases fitting TRBD1. The CDR3 is made up of 15 amino acids. J lost 5 bases, V lost 5 bases, and 8 bases had no gene match. Germline lookup yields CDR1 LNHDA and CDR2 SQIVND (reference sequence). The DNA of the CDR3 is TGTGCCAGTAGTTCCGACAGGGGGTCGGTAGATACGCAGTATTTT. It translates to CASSSDRGSVDTQYF. The full variable domain, rest sourced from reference TRBV19 and TRBJ2-3, is DGGITQSPKYLFRKEGQNVTLSCEQNLNHDAMYWYRQDPGQGLRLIYYSQIVNDFQKGDIAEGYSVSREKKESFPLTVTSAQKNPTAFYLCASSSDRGSVDTQYFGPGTRLTVL.

The V call is TRBV15, the J call TRBJ1-1, with D possibly TRBD1 on 6 matching bases. The CDR3 runs 19 residues. CDR1 and CDR2 (germline): LNHNV, YYDKDF (reference sequence). Trimming took 0 bases from V and 0 from J, leaving 20 bases between them. The CDR3 region is CATSRDHDRMLFVNTEAFF. The CDR3 nucleotides are TGTGCCACCAGCAGAGATCACGACAGGATGTTATTTGTGAACACTGAAGCTTTCTTT.

The chain links TRBV5-5 to TRBJ2-2; possible D gene TRBD1, 5 bases. Trimming removed 0 bases from V and 5 bases from J, with 14 bases in between. Looked up from germline, CDR1 is SGHKS and CDR2 is YYEKEE (reference sequence). The CDR3 runs 16 residues. In DNA form, the CDR3 reads TGTGCCAGCAGCTTGGGCCCCAGGGTCAAGACCGGGGAGCTGTTTTTT. It translates to CASSLGPRVKTGELFF.

The chain employs TRBV3-1 (or the pseudogene TRBV3-2) and TRBJ2-2; 10 nucleotides agree with TRBD2. This CDR3 region has 16 residues. Germline lookup yields CDR1 LGHDT and CDR2 YNNKEL (reference sequence). V shed 7 bases, J shed 3 bases, and the junction held 8 bases outside the gene matches. The CDR3 DNA follows: TGTGCCAGCACCTGGACTAGCGGAGACTACACCGGGGAGCTGTTTTTT. Its protein product is CASTWTSGDYTGELFF.

The CDR3 DNA is TGTGCCAGCAGTTACCGGGGACAGGGGGGCATGAACACTGAAGCTTTCTTT. Protein product: CASSYRGQGGMNTEAFF. The chain is built from TRBV6-2 or TRBV6-3 and TRBJ1-1, with 11 bases aligning to TRBD1. The CDR3 is 17 residues long. The germline CDR1 and CDR2 sequences are MNHEY and SVGEGT. J was trimmed by 0 bases and V by 2 bases; bases with no gene match: 5.

The rearrangement uses TRBV5-1 and TRBJ2-7, with D perhaps matching TRBD2 (6 bases). V was clipped by 1 base and J by 2 bases, with 19 bases between them. The germline V gene has CDR1 SGHRS and CDR2 YFSETQ. The CDR3 loop spans 17 amino acids. The CDR3 loop is CASSLRVGDSRTYEQYF. CDR3 bases: TGCGCCAGCAGCTTGCGGGTTGGGGACTCCAGGACCTACGAGCAGTACTTC.

V gene TRBV21-1 combines with J gene TRBJ2-3; TRBD2, the D gene given by the table, was not confirmed from the DNA. TRBV21-1 is labeled a pseudogene. The CDR3 has 16 residues. CDR3 loop: CASTLLGGASTDTQYF. CDR3 nucleotides: TGTGCCAGCACCCTTCTCGGGGGAGCAAGCACAGATACGCAGTATTTT.

The V call is TRBV5-5, the J call TRBJ2-7; possible D gene TRBD2, 6 bases. The CDR3 is 16 residues long. V lost 4 bases and J lost 2, with 19 bases in between. Germline V lookup: CDR1 SGHKS, CDR2 YYEKEE (reference sequence). The CDR3 DNA follows: TGTGCCAGCAGCCATCTTACTAGATGGGAGGCCTACGAGCAGTACTTC. This gives the protein CASSHLTRWEAYEQYF.

The chain carries TRBV30 and TRBJ2-7; tentative D call: TRBD1 (5 bases). The germline gives CDR1 GTSNPN, CDR2 SVGIG (reference sequence). Trimming cost V 2 bases and J 3 bases, with 8 bases left between them. This CDR3 is 12 amino acids long. The CDR3 loop reads CAWSKGNYEQYF. The CDR3, as DNA: TGTGCCTGGAGTAAGGGGAACTACGAGCAGTACTTC.

This clone was found once. The rearrangement joins TRBV28 to TRBJ1-6, with a possible D match to TRBD1 (5 bases). Germline CDR1 MDHEN, CDR2 SYDVKM. Between the trimmed V and J ends, which lost 5 bases and 10 bases, there was a span of 9 bases. This CDR3 is built from 12 residues. CDR3 DNA sequence: TGTGCCAGCAGTGGGGGGGGATCACCCCTCCACTTT. Translation gives CASSGGGSPLHF.

The CDR3 DNA follows: TGTGCCGCCAGCACTGGACAGCGGGTCACTGAAGCTTTCTTT. As protein: CAASTGQRVTEAFF. The chain carries TRBV28 and TRBJ1-1, with TRBD1 as a possible D gene (6 bases). V shed 11 bases and J shed 4 bases, with 20 bases lying between them. The CDR3 length is 14 residues. From germline, CDR1 is MDHEN and CDR2 SYDVKM.

The chain has TRBV6-6 and TRBJ2-7, with 8 bases lining up with TRBD2. V trimming: 7 bases; J trimming: 4 bases; junction bases outside the gene matches: 6. From germline, CDR1 is MNHNY and CDR2 SVGAGI (reference sequence). The CDR3 loop spans 13 amino acids. The CDR3: CASISGGRYEQYF. As DNA, the CDR3 is TGTGCCAGCATCAGCGGGGGAAGGTACGAGCAGTACTTC.

This clone was seen a single time. The chain couples TRBV18 to TRBJ1-6, with D possibly being TRBD1 (6 bases). CDR3 length equals 15 residues. The germline gives CDR1 KGHSH, CDR2 LQKENI. V lost 2 bases and J 10 bases, leaving 15 bases between the germline ends. The CDR3 DNA follows: TGTGCCAGCTCACCAGGAGGGGGGCTCGGATCACCCCTCCACTTT. Translated: CASSPGGGLGSPLHF.

The rearrangement joins TRBV4-2 to TRBJ2-6, with a tentative D call TRBD2 (5 bases). V shed 6 bases and J shed 0 bases, with 15 bases lying between them. Germline CDR1 reads LGHNA; CDR2 reads YNFKEQ. The CDR3 has 17 amino acids. The CDR3 spells CASRGLSAVSGANVLTF. For the CDR3, the DNA is TGTGCCAGCAGAGGACTTAGCGCGGTCTCTGGGGCCAACGTCCTGACTTTC.

The CDR3 DNA follows: TGTGCCACCAGTGACCCTAGGGGAACTGAAGCTTTCTTT. Its translation is CATSDPRGTEAFF. The gene calls are TRBV24-1 and TRBJ1-1; possibly TRBD1 for D (5 bases). The CDR3 is 13 residues long. V was clipped by 4 bases and J by 5 bases, with 10 bases between them. Per the germline V gene, CDR1 is KGHDR and CDR2 is SFDVKD.

The chain recombines TRBV5-1 with TRBJ2-7; D is uncertain. The germline V gene encodes CDR1 SGHRS and CDR2 YFSETQ. The CDR3 sequence is 14 residues long. The germline V and J ends were trimmed by 4 bases and 0 bases, with 11 bases remaining between them. CDR3 loop: CASSPSFSSYEQYF. The CDR3 DNA sequence: TGCGCCAGCAGCCCATCCTTCAGCTCCTACGAGCAGTACTTC.

In DNA, the CDR3 is TGCGCCAGCAGCAACATCCAGGGGAACACTGAAGCTTTCTTT. Protein product: CASSNIQGNTEAFF. The chain carries TRBV4-1 and TRBJ1-1; TRBD1 might be the D (5 bases). This CDR3 is built from 14 residues. In germline, CDR1 is MGHRA, CDR2 YSYEKL. With 5 bases removed from V and 1 base from J, the gap between germline ends came to 11 bases.